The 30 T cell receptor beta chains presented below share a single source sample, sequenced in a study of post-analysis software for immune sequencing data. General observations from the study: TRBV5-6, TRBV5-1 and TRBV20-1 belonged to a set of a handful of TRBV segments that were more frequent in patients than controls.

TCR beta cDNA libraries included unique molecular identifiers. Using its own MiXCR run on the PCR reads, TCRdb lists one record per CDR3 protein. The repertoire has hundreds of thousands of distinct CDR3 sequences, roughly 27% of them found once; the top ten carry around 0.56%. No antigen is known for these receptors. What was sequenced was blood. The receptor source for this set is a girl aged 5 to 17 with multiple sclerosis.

Here the CDR3 reads CASSVWGGGYTF. The CDR3 region has the DNA TGTGCCAGCAGTGTATGGGGCGGGGGCTACACCTTC. The chain is built from TRBV2 and TRBJ1-2, with a tentative D call TRBD1 (5 bases). The CDR3 runs 12 residues. Trimming cost V 4 bases and J 8 bases, with 11 bases left between them. Per the germline V gene, CDR1 is SNHLY and CDR2 is FYNNEI.

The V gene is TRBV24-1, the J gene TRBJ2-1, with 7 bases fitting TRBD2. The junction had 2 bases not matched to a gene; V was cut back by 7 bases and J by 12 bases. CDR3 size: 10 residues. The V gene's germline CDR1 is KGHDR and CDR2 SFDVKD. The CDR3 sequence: CATRGGGQFF. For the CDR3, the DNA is TGTGCCACCAGGGGCGGGGGGCAGTTCTTC.

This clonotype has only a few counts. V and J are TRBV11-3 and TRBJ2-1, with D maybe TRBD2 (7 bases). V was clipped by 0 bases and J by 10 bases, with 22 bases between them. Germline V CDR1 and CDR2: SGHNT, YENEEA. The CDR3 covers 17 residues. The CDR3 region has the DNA TGTGCCAGCAGCTTAGACCGTCTAGCGGCCGTGAGGGGGGAGCAGTTCTTC. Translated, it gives CASSLDRLAAVRGEQFF.

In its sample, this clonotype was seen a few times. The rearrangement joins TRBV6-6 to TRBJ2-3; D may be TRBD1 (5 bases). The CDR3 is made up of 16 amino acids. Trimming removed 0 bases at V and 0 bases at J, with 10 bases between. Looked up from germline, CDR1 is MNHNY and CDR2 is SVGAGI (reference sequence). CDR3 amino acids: CASSYSRVISTDTQYF. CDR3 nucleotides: TGTGCCAGCAGTTACTCCAGGGTTATTAGCACAGATACGCAGTATTTT.

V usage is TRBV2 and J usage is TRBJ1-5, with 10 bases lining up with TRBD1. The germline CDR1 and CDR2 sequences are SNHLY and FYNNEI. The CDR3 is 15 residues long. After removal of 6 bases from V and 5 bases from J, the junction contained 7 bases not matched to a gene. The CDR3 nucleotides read TGTGCCAGCAGAAGCGGGACAGGGGCTTATCAGCCCCAGCATTTT. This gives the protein CASRSGTGAYQPQHF.

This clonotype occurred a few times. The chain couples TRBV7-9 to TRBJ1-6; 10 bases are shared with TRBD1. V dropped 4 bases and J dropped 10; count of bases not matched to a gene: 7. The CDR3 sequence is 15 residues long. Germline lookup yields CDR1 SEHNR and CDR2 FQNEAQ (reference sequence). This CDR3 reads CASSWGTGAGSPLHF. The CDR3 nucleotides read TGTGCCAGCAGCTGGGGGACAGGGGCGGGCTCACCCCTCCACTTT. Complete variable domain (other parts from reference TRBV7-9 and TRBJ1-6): DTGVSQNPRHKITKRGQNVTFRCDPISEHNRLYWYRQTLGQGPEFLTYFQNEAQLEKSRLLSDRFSAERPKGSFSTLEIQRTEQGDSAMYLCASSWGTGAGSPLHFGNGTRLTVT.

For the CDR3, the DNA is TGTGCCACCAGCAGGAGGGATACGCAGTATTTT. As protein: CATSRRDTQYF. This chain links TRBV15 with TRBJ2-3; unclear D gene. The CDR3 spans 11 residues. V was pared by 3 bases and J by 6 bases, with 4 bases between. CDR1 is LNHNV and CDR2 is YYDKDF in the germline V gene (reference sequence).

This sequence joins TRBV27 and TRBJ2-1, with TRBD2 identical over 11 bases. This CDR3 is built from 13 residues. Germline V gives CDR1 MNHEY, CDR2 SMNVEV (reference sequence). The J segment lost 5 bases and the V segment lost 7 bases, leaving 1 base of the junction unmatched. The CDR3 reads CASTGLADNEQFF. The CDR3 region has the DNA TGTGCCAGCACGGGACTAGCGGACAATGAGCAGTTCTTC.

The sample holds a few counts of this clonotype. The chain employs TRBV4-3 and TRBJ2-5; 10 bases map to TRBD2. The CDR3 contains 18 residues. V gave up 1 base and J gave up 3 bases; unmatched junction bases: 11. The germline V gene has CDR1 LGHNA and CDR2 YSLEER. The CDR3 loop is CASSQGTSGSRGEETQYF. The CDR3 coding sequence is TGCGCCAGCAGCCAAGGGACTAGCGGATCCCGTGGGGAAGAGACCCAGTACTTC.

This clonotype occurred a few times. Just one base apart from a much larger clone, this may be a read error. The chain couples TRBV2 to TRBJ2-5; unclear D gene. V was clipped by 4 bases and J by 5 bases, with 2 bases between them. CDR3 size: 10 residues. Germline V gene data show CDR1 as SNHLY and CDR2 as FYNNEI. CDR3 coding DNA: TGTGCCAGCAGTGTGGAGACCCAGTACTTC. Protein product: CASSVETQYF. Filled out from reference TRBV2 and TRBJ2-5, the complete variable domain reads EPEVTQTPSHQVTQMGQEVILRCVPISNHLYFYWYRQILGQKVEFLVSFYNNEISEKSEIFDDQFSVERPDGSNFTLKIRSTKLEDSAMYFCASSVETQYFGPGTRLLVL.

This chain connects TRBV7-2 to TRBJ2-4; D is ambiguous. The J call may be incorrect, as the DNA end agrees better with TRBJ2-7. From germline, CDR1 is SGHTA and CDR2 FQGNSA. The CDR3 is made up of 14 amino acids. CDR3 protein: CASSLETLRREQYF. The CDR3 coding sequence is TGTGCCAGCAGCTTAGAGACCCTCAGGCGCGAGCAGTACTTC.

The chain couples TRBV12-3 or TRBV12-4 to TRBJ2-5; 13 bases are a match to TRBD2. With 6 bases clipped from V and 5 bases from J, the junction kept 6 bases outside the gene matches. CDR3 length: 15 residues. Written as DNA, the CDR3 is TGTGCCAGCAGCAACTCGGGACTAGCGGGGGAGACCCAGTACTTC. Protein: CASSNSGLAGETQYF.

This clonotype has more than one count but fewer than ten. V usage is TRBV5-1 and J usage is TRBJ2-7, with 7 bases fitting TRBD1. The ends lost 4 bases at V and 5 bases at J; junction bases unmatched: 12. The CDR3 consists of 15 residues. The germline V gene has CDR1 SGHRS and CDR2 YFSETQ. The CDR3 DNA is TGCGCCAGCAGCGCCGGACAGGTTTCGGGCCACGAGCAGTACTTC. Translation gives CASSAGQVSGHEQYF.

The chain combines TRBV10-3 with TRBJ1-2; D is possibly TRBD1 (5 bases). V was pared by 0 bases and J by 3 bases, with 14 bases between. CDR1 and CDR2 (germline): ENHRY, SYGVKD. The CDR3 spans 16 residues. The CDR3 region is CAISESGTGRYYGYTF. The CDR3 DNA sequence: TGTGCCATCAGTGAGTCGGGGACGGGCAGATACTATGGCTACACCTTC.

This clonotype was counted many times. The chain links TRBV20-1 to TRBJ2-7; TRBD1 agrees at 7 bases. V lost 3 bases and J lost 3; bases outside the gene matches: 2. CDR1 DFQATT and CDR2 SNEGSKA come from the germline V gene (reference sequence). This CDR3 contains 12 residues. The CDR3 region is CSARPGGYEQYF. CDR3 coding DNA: TGCAGTGCTAGGCCAGGGGGCTACGAGCAGTACTTC.

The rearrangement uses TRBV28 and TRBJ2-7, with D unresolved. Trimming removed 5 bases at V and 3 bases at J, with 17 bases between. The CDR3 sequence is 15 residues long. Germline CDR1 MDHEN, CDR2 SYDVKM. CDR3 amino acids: CASSDWTDRNYEQYF. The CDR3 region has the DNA TGTGCCAGCAGTGACTGGACGGACCGTAACTACGAGCAGTACTTC.

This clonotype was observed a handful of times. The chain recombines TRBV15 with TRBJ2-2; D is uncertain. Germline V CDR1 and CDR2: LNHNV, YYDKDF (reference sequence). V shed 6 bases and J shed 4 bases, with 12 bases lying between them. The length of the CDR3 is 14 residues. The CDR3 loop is CATSRQTATGELFF. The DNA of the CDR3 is TGTGCCACCAGTCGTCAGACCGCCACCGGGGAGCTGTTTTTT.

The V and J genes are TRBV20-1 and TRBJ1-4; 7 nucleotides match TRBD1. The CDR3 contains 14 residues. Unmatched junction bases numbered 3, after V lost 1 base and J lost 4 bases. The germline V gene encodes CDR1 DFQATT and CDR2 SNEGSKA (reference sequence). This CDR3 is CSARGDRHNEKLFF. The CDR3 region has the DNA TGCAGTGCTAGAGGGGACAGACATAATGAAAAACTGTTTTTT.

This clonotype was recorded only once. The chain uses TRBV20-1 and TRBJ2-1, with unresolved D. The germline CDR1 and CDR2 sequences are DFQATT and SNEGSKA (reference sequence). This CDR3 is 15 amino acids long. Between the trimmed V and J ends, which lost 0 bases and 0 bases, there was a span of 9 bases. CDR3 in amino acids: CSARDLRSSYNEQFF. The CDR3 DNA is TGCAGTGCTAGAGATCTCAGGAGCTCCTACAATGAGCAGTTCTTC.

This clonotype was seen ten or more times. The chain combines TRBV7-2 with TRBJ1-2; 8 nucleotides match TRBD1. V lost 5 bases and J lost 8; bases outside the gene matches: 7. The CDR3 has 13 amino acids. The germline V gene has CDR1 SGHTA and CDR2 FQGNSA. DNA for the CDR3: TGTGCCAGCAGCCCGGACAGGGTAAACGGCTACACCTTC. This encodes CASSPDRVNGYTF.

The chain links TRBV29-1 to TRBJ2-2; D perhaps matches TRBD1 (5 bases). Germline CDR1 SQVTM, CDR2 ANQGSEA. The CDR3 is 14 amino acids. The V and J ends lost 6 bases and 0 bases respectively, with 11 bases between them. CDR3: CSVKGPANTGELFF. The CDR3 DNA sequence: TGCAGCGTAAAGGGGCCAGCGAACACCGGGGAGCTGTTTTTT.

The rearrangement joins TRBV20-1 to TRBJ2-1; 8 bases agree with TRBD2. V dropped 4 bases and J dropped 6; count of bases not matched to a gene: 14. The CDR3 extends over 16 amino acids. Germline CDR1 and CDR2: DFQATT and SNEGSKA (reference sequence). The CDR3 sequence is CSATSPRAGVFNEQFF. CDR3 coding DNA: TGCAGTGCTACTTCCCCTCGAGCGGGAGTCTTCAATGAGCAGTTCTTC.

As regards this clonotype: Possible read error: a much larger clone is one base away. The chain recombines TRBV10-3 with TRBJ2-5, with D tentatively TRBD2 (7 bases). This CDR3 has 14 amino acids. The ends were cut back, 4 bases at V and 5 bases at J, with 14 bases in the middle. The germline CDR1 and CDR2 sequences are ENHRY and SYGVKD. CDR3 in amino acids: CAISGRGALETQYF. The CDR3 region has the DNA TGTGCCATCAGTGGACGGGGGGCTTTGGAGACCCAGTACTTC.

The CDR3 sequence: CSASRFVGNYGYTF. CDR3 sequence (DNA): TGCAGTGCTAGTCGTTTTGTGGGAAACTATGGCTACACCTTC. This chain uses TRBV20-1 with TRBJ1-2; D is undetermined. CDR3 length equals 14 residues. Trimming shortened V by 3 bases and J by 2 bases, and 13 bases separated the two germline ends. The germline V gene encodes CDR1 DFQATT and CDR2 SNEGSKA (reference sequence).

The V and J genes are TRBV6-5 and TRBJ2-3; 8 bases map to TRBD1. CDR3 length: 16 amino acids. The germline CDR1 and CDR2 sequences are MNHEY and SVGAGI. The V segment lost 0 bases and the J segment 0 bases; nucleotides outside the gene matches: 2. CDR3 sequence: CASSYSGQASTDTQYF. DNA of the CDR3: TGTGCCAGCAGTTACTCGGGACAGGCTAGCACAGATACGCAGTATTTT.

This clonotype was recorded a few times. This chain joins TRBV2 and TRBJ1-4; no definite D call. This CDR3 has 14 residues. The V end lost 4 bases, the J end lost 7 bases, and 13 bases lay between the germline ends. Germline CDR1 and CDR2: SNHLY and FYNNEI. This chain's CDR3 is CASSVGRRAEKLFF. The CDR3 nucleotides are TGTGCCAGCAGTGTCGGCCGGAGGGCTGAAAAACTGTTTTTT.

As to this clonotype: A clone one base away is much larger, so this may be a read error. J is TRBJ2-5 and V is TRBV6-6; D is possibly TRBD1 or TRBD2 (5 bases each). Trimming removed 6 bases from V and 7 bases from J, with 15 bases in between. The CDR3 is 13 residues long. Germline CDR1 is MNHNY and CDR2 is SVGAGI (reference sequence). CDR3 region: CASRAPAGGTQYF. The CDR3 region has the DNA TGTGCCAGCAGAGCTCCAGCTGGGGGGACCCAGTACTTC.

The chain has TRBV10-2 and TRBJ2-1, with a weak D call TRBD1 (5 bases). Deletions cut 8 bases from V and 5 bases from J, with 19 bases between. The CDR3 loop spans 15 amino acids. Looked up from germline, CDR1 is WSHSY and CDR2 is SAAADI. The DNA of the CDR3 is TGCGCCAGCGGGGTAACCCGGCAGGGCGACAATGAGCAGTTCTTC. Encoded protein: CASGVTRQGDNEQFF.

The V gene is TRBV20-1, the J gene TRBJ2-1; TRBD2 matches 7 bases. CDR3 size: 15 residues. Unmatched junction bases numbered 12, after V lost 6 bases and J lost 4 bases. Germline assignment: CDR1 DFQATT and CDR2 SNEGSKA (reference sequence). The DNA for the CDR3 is TGCAGTGCCACCTCGGGACTAACGCTTTACAATGAGCAGTTCTTC. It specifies CSATSGLTLYNEQFF.

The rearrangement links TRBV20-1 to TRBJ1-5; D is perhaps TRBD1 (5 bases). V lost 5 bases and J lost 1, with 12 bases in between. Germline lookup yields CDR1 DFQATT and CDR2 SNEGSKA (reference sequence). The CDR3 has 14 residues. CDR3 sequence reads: CSADGHGSNQPQHF. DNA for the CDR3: TGCAGTGCTGACGGACATGGAAGCAATCAGCCCCAGCATTTT.